The 28 T cell receptor beta chains presented below share a single source sample, sequenced in a study of T-cell reconstitution after alpha-beta-depleted transplantation in children. The authors prepared the TCRbeta library with unique molecular identifiers. TCRdb analysed the PCR reads with MiXCR anew, one entry per CDR3 protein. The table shows 700,000 to 950,000 distinct CDR3 sequences, with roughly 16% occurring only once. Sequencing used PBMCs, mostly from graft donor cells, obtained 360 days after TCRalphabeta/CD19-depleted stem cell transplant. Receptors were obtained from a male patient between 10 and 17 years old who had a stem cell transplant for acute lymphoblastic leukemia, so the T cells may come from the graft donor.

The rearrangement links TRBV7-2 to TRBJ2-7, with 12 bases identical to TRBD2. The V and J ends lost 1 base and 6 bases, in that order; junction bases with no gene match: 4. The CDR3 is 15 residues long. Germline CDR1 reads SGHTA; CDR2 reads FQGNSA. CDR3 region: CASSLVLAGGGEQYF. CDR3 nucleotides: TGTGCCAGCAGCTTAGTGCTAGCGGGAGGGGGCGAGCAGTACTTC.

This clonotype was observed a few times. The V gene is TRBV27, the J gene TRBJ2-7; the match to TRBD2 covers 12 bases. The V gene end was trimmed by 4 bases and the J gene end by 4 bases; junction bases not matched to a gene: 20. The CDR3 is 20 amino acids. Germline V gene sequence: CDR1 MNHEY, CDR2 SMNVEV (reference sequence). The CDR3 here is CASSYMRGRASGRAGYEQYF. Here the CDR3 DNA reads TGTGCCAGCAGTTATATGAGGGGTAGGGCTAGCGGGAGGGCCGGGTACGAGCAGTACTTC.

This clonotype appeared a few times. The chain has TRBV4-1 and TRBJ2-3; 8 nucleotides align to TRBD2. CDR1 and CDR2 (germline): MGHRA, YSYEKL. The CDR3 consists of 18 residues. V shed 2 bases, J shed 4 bases, and the junction held 14 bases outside the gene matches. CDR3 bases: TGCGCCAGCAGCCAACCCCCCTGGAGGGCGGGAGGTCCAGATACGCAGTATTTT. It yields the protein CASSQPPWRAGGPDTQYF.

As concerns this clonotype: Relative to the germline gene, one junction end is altered; a read error may explain this. This sequence joins TRBV18 and TRBJ2-5, with TRBD2 as a possible D gene (5 bases). This CDR3 comprises 13 residues. Per germline, CDR1 KGHSH and CDR2 LQKENI. The CDR3: CASSPGLEETRYF. The CDR3 nucleotides are TGTGCCAGCTCACCCGGACTCGAAGAGACCCGGTACTTC.

The CDR3 DNA reads as TGCAGTACCCGCCTGGGGTCGGGACAGGGGGCGAACACTGAAGCTTTCTTT. It encodes CSTRLGSGQGANTEAFF. V gene TRBV20-1 combines with J gene TRBJ1-1; 12 nucleotides agree with TRBD1. Trimming at V came to 8 bases and at J to 1 base, leaving 14 bases not matched to a gene. Germline loops: CDR1 DFQATT, CDR2 SNEGSKA (reference sequence). This CDR3 spans 17 amino acids.

The table lists this clonotype with a few counts. The gene calls are TRBV29-1 and TRBJ2-1, with 9 bases matching TRBD2. Germline CDR1 reads SQVTM; CDR2 reads ANQGSEA. V gave up 4 bases and J gave up 15 bases; unmatched junction bases: 10. The CDR3 contains 12 residues. The CDR3 DNA is TGCAGCGTTGGCACGGCGGGAGGGCCGCGGTTCTTC. It yields the protein CSVGTAGGPRFF.

J is TRBJ2-7 and V is TRBV5-1; 7 nucleotides agree with TRBD2. Germline values: CDR1 SGHRS, CDR2 YFSETQ. The J segment lost 3 bases and the V segment lost 5 bases, leaving 11 bases of the junction unmatched. The CDR3 spans 15 residues. The CDR3 DNA is TGCGCCAGCAGGCCTGGGTCCGGGAGGCACTACGAGCAGTACTTC. This gives the protein CASRPGSGRHYEQYF.

V and J are TRBV28 and TRBJ2-7; TRBD2 aligns across 8 bases. The trim removed 5 bases at V and 2 bases at J, leaving 5 bases unmatched. The CDR3 is 14 residues long. Germline-derived CDR1 and CDR2 are MDHEN and SYDVKM. The CDR3 is CASSPGGATYEQYF. DNA for the CDR3: TGTGCCAGCAGTCCGGGAGGGGCGACCTACGAGCAGTACTTC.

This chain links TRBV28 with TRBJ2-7; D is unclear. The germline V and J ends were trimmed by 4 bases and 0 bases, with 16 bases remaining between them. Germline V gene data show CDR1 as MDHEN and CDR2 as SYDVKM. The CDR3 totals 16 residues. CDR3 sequence reads: CASSSAGDLSSYEQYF. The CDR3 nucleotides are TGTGCCAGCAGTTCCGCAGGAGACCTGAGCTCCTACGAGCAGTACTTC. Combining the CDR3 with reference TRBV28 and TRBJ2-7 gives the whole variable domain DVKVTQSSRYLVKRTGEKVFLECVQDMDHENMFWYRQDPGLGLRLIYFSYDVKMKEKGDIPEGYSVSREKKERFSLILESASTNQTSMYLCASSSAGDLSSYEQYFGPGTRLTVT.

The rearrangement uses TRBV4-2 and TRBJ2-4; TRBD1 aligns across 7 bases. Germline lookup yields CDR1 LGHNA and CDR2 YNFKEQ. Trimming cost V 2 bases and J 6 bases; bases outside gene matches: 7. The CDR3 length is 15 residues. The CDR3 loop is CASSQRQGTTNIQYF. The DNA for the CDR3 is TGTGCCAGCAGCCAACGACAGGGTACCACAAACATTCAGTACTTC.

This clonotype was observed a few times. The rearrangement links TRBV20-1 to TRBJ2-7; a possible D gene is TRBD2 (6 bases). This CDR3 comprises 14 residues. Deletions cut 6 bases from V and 4 bases from J, with 19 bases between. Germline CDR1 is DFQATT and CDR2 is SNEGSKA (reference sequence). The CDR3, as DNA: TGCAGTGCGGTAGTGGACTGGCGGGGTTACGAGCAGTACTTC. This encodes CSAVVDWRGYEQYF.

V is TRBV6-1 and J is TRBJ2-3; the match to TRBD2 covers 7 bases. With V trimmed by 6 bases and J by 3 bases, 9 bases remained unmatched. CDR3 size: 15 residues. In germline, CDR1 is MNHNS, CDR2 SASEGT. As DNA, the CDR3 is TGTGCCAGCAGCCCGGGAGGCGGTGTGACAGATACGCAGTATTTT. Residues: CASSPGGGVTDTQYF.

Note on this clonotype: Here the CDR3 omits its conserved ending phenylalanine or tryptophan, so a read error is the likely source. CDR3 nucleotide sequence: TGTGCCAGCAGTTCCAGGGTTGTTAGCAATCAGCCCCAGCATTTA. Its translation is CASSSRVVSNQPQHL. V usage is TRBV12-3 or TRBV12-4 and J usage is TRBJ1-5; tentative D call: TRBD1 (5 bases). The CDR3 loop spans 15 amino acids. The V and J ends lost 4 bases and 0 bases respectively, with 10 bases between them.

This clonotype came up a few times. CDR3 sequence: CAWSRGLTGGELFF. The CDR3 nucleotides read TGTGCCTGGAGCAGAGGCCTGACCGGCGGGGAGCTGTTTTTT. The chain employs TRBV30 and TRBJ2-2, with D unresolved. Trimming removed 3 bases at V and 7 bases at J, with 15 bases between. CDR1 is GTSNPN and CDR2 is SVGIG in the germline V gene (reference sequence). The CDR3 has 14 amino acids.

The chain recombines TRBV27 with TRBJ1-1, with a tentative D call TRBD1 (6 bases). Germline loops: CDR1 MNHEY, CDR2 SMNVEV (reference sequence). The V end lost 5 bases, the J end lost 7 bases, and 20 bases lay between the germline ends. The CDR3 length is 15 residues. The CDR3 nucleotides are TGTGCCAGCAGTCTCATCTTAGGGGGGCGCATTGAAGCTTTCTTT. It codes for CASSLILGGRIEAFF.

The chain combines TRBV7-2 with TRBJ2-7, with D unclear. Germline V gene lookup returns CDR1 SGHTA and CDR2 FQGNSA. The CDR3 sequence is 12 residues long. The germline V and J ends were trimmed by 6 bases and 6 bases, with 12 bases remaining between them. The DNA of the CDR3 is TGTGCCAGCAGGGCCAGCAGCTTCGAGCAGTACTTC. This codes for CASRASSFEQYF.

The rearrangement links TRBV5-1 to TRBJ2-1, with TRBD1 matching 7 bases. With 3 bases clipped from V and 5 bases from J, the junction kept 14 bases outside the gene matches. The CDR3 loop spans 17 amino acids. Germline CDR1 and CDR2: SGHRS and YFSETQ. The CDR3 DNA is TGCGCCAGCAGCTCTGCGGATCGGACAGGACCTCACAATGAGCAGTTCTTC. Protein sequence: CASSSADRTGPHNEQFF.

This clonotype was picked up many times. This chain joins TRBV4-1 and TRBJ2-1; D not certain. V lost 4 bases and J 2 bases, leaving 9 bases between the germline ends. Germline V gene data show CDR1 as MGHRA and CDR2 as YSYEKL. This CDR3 has 14 residues. The CDR3 protein is CASSPLRTYNEQFF. The CDR3 DNA follows: TGCGCCAGCAGCCCCCTGAGGACCTACAATGAGCAGTTCTTC.

The rearrangement links TRBV7-9 to TRBJ2-3, with 7 bases matching TRBD2. The CDR3 loop spans 15 amino acids. V dropped 4 bases and J dropped 4; count of bases not matched to a gene: 8. Germline CDR1 is SEHNR and CDR2 is FQNEAQ (reference sequence). CDR3 DNA: TGTGCCAGCAGCTCGACAGCGGGGAAGGCAGATACGCAGTATTTT. Its protein is CASSSTAGKADTQYF. The whole variable domain, remainder taken from reference TRBV7-9 and TRBJ2-3, is DTGVSQNPRHKITKRGQNVTFRCDPISEHNRLYWYRQTLGQGPEFLTYFQNEAQLEKSRLLSDRFSAERPKGSFSTLEIQRTEQGDSAMYLCASSSTAGKADTQYFGPGTRLTVL.

This chain uses TRBV5-1 with TRBJ1-4, with 7 nucleotides matching TRBD1. This CDR3 has 18 amino acids. V dropped 4 bases and J dropped 5; count of bases not matched to a gene: 17. CDR1 is SGHRS, CDR2 YFSETQ, per germline. Here the CDR3 reads CASSPHIVGGAGNEKLFF. CDR3 nucleotide sequence: TGCGCCAGCAGCCCTCATATAGTAGGGGGCGCGGGGAATGAAAAACTGTTTTTT. The whole variable domain, remainder taken from reference TRBV5-1 and TRBJ1-4, is KAGVTQTPRYLIKTRGQQVTLSCSPISGHRSVSWYQQTPGQGLQFLFEYFSETQRNKGNFPGRFSGRQFSNSRSEMNVSTLELGDSALYLCASSPHIVGGAGNEKLFFGSGTQLSVL.

In this sample, this clonotype turned up many times. CDR3 amino acids: CASSLFRSQGQLKTQYF. CDR3 bases: TGCGCCAGCAGCTTGTTCAGATCCCAGGGACAATTGAAGACCCAGTACTTC. The rearrangement joins TRBV5-1 to TRBJ2-5; possibly TRBD1 for D (6 bases). V was trimmed by 1 base and J by 6 bases, leaving 22 bases between them. This CDR3 spans 17 amino acids. The germline V gene encodes CDR1 SGHRS and CDR2 YFSETQ.

In its sample, this clonotype was seen a few times. This chain links TRBV6-2 or TRBV6-3 with TRBJ2-3; D possibly corresponds to TRBD1 (6 bases). Looked up from germline, CDR1 is MNHEY and CDR2 is SVGEGT. The ends were cut back, 4 bases at V and 4 bases at J, with 15 bases in the middle. The CDR3 is 15 amino acids. CDR3 protein: CASSSMTGYADTQYF. In nucleotides, the CDR3 is TGTGCCAGCAGTTCCATGACAGGCTATGCAGATACGCAGTATTTT.

A few counts support this clonotype. This chain uses TRBV3-1 with TRBJ2-7, with D perhaps matching TRBD1 (5 bases). The CDR3 runs to 16 residues. CDR1 and CDR2 from the germline V gene are LGHDT and YNNKEL (reference sequence). Trimming took off 2 bases at V and 6 bases at J, with 20 bases between the two ends. The CDR3 nucleotides are TGTGCCAGCAGCCAAAGGTGGGGCGGTTCTTCGGGCGAGCAGTACTTC. This sequence encodes CASSQRWGGSSGEQYF.

This rearrangement joins TRBV5-6 to TRBJ2-5, with 7 bases matching TRBD1. This CDR3 contains 15 residues. Germline V gene data show CDR1 as SGHDT and CDR2 as YYEEEE. V lost 4 bases, J lost 3 bases, and 9 bases stayed unmatched. CDR3 region: CASSPGQRLEETQYF. The DNA of the CDR3 is TGTGCCAGCAGCCCGGGACAGAGACTTGAAGAGACCCAGTACTTC. The variable domain in full, with the rest retrieved from reference TRBV5-6 and TRBJ2-5, is DAGVTQSPTHLIKTRGQQVTLRCSPKSGHDTVSWYQQALGQGPQFIFQYYEEEERQRGNFPDRFSGHQFPNYSSELNVNALLLGDSALYLCASSPGQRLEETQYFGPGTRLLVL.

This clonotype was seen at least ten times. J is TRBJ2-7 and V is TRBV27; D is perhaps TRBD2 (6 bases). The V end lost 5 bases, the J end lost 2 bases, and 28 bases lay between the germline ends. Germline V gives CDR1 MNHEY, CDR2 SMNVEV (reference sequence). The CDR3 is 19 residues long. Written as DNA, the CDR3 is TGTGCCAGCAGTCTACTTGGAAGCATTTGGGACTCCTTCCCCTACGAGCAGTACTTC. It specifies CASSLLGSIWDSFPYEQYF.

This clonotype has more than one count but fewer than ten. The chain carries TRBV5-1 and TRBJ2-7; 7 bases match TRBD2. The CDR3 length is 16 residues. The V and J ends lost 3 bases and 2 bases, in that order; junction bases with no gene match: 11. Germline lookup yields CDR1 SGHRS and CDR2 YFSETQ. In nucleotides, the CDR3 is TGCGCCAGCAGCTGGGGAGGGTCCCGGACCCCCTACGAGCAGTACTTC. It specifies CASSWGGSRTPYEQYF. The variable domain in full, completed from reference TRBV5-1 and TRBJ2-7, reads KAGVTQTPRYLIKTRGQQVTLSCSPISGHRSVSWYQQTPGQGLQFLFEYFSETQRNKGNFPGRFSGRQFSNSRSEMNVSTLELGDSALYLCASSWGGSRTPYEQYFGPGTRLTVT.

Note on this clonotype: A read error may produce the germline difference seen at one junction end. The rearrangement joins TRBV5-1 to TRBJ1-1, with D unclear. The CDR3 covers 13 residues. Germline V gene data show CDR1 as SGHRS and CDR2 as YFSETQ. In nucleotides, the CDR3 is TGCGCCAGCACCTTGGGCCCGAACACTGAAGCTTTCTTT. Encoded protein: CASTLGPNTEAFF.

The V gene is TRBV5-1, the J gene TRBJ2-5; D is tentatively TRBD1 or TRBD2 (5 bases each). Germline lookup yields CDR1 SGHRS and CDR2 YFSETQ. This CDR3 region has 16 residues. Deletions cut 0 bases from V and 4 bases from J, with 16 bases between. This CDR3 is CASSLAGQDRGETQYF. CDR3 nucleotides: TGCGCCAGCAGCTTGGCCGGACAAGATCGGGGAGAGACCCAGTACTTC.